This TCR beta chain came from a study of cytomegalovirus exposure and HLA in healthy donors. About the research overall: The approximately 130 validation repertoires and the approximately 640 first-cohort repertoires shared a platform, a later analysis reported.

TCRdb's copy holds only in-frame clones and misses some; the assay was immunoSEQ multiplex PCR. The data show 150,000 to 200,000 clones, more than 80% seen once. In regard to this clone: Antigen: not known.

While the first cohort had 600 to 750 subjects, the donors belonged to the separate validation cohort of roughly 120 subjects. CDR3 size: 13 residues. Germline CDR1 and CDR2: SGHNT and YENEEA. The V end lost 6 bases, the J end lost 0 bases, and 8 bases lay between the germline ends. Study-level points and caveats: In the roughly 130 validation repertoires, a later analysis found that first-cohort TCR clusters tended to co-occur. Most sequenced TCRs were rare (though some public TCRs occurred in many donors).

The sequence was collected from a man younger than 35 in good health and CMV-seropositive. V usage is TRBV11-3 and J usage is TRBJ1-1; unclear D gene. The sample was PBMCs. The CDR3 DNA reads TGTGCCAGCAGGGAGGGAATGAACACTGAAGCTTTCTTT. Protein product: CASREGMNTEAFF.